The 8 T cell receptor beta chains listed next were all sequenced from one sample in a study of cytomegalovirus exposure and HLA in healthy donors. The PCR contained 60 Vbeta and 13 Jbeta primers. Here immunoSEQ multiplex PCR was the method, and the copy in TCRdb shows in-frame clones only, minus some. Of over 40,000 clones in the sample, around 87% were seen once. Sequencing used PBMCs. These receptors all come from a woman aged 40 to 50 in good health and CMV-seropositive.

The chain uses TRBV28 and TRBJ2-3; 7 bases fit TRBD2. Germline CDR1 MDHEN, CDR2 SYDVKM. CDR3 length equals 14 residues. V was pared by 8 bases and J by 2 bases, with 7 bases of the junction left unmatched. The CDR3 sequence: CASGGLDITDTQYF. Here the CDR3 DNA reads TGTGCCAGCGGTGGACTAGATATCACAGATACGCAGTATTTT.

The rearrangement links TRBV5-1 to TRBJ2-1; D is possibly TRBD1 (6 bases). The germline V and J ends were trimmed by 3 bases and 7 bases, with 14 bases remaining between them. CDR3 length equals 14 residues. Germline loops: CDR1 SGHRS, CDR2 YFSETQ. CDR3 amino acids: CASSSTTGTNEQFF. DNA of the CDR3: TGCGCCAGCAGCTCCACGACGGGGACAAATGAGCAGTTCTTC.

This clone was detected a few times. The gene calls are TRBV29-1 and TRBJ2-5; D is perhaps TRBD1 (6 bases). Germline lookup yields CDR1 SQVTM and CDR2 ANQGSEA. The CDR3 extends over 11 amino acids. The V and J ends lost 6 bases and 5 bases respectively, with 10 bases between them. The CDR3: CSVDRRETQYF. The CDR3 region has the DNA TGCAGCGTCGACAGGAGGGAGACCCAGTACTTC. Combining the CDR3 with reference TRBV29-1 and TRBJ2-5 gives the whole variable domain SAVISQKPSRDICQRGTSLTIQCQVDSQVTMMFWYRQQPGQSLTLIATANQGSEATYESGFVIDKFPISRPNLTFSTLTVSNMSPEDSSIYLCSVDRRETQYFGPGTRLLVL.

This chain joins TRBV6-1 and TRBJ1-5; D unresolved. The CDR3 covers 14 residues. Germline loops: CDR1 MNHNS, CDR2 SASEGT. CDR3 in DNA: TGTGCTAGTTTGTCAACCGATCGCAATCAGCCCCAGCATTTT. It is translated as CASLSTDRNQPQHF.

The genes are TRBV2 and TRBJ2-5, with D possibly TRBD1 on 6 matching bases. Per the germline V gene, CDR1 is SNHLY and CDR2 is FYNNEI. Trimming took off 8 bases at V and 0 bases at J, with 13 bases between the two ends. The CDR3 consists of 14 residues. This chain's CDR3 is CASWTAPNQETQYF. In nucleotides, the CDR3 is TGTGCCAGCTGGACAGCGCCAAACCAAGAGACCCAGTACTTC. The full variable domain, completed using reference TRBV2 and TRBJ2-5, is EPEVTQTPSHQVTQMGQEVILRCVPISNHLYFYWYRQILGQKVEFLVSFYNNEISEKSEIFDDQFSVERPDGSNFTLKIRSTKLEDSAMYFCASWTAPNQETQYFGPGTRLLVL.

CDR3 protein: CSVVAGGLYNEQFF. The CDR3 nucleotides read TGCAGCGTAGTAGCGGGGGGGCTTTACAATGAGCAGTTCTTC. The rearrangement links TRBV29-1 to TRBJ2-1; TRBD2 matches at 11 bases. The CDR3 spans 14 residues. Germline assignment: CDR1 SQVTM and CDR2 ANQGSEA. The V gene end was trimmed by 6 bases and the J gene end by 4 bases; junction bases not matched to a gene: 5.

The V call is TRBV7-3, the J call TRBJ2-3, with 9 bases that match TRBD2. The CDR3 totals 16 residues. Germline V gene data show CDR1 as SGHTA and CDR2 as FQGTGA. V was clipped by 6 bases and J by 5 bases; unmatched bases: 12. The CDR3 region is CASRLGAGGPIDTQYF. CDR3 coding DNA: TGTGCCAGCAGGCTGGGGGCGGGAGGGCCAATAGATACGCAGTATTTT.

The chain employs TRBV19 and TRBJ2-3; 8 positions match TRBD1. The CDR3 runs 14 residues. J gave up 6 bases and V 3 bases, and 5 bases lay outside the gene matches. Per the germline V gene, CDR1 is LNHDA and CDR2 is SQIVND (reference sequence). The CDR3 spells CASSIATGGDTQYF. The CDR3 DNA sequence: TGTGCCAGTAGTATTGCCACAGGGGGTGATACGCAGTATTTT.